These 18 T cell receptor beta chains came from one sample sequenced in a study of read filtering for tumor transcriptome and immune sequencing. This library used roughly 400 ng RNA and molecular barcoded adaptors spanning alpha/delta and beta/gamma chains. TCRdb called the reads again in MiXCR, with one record for every CDR3 protein. The sample has more than 100,000 distinct CDR3 sequences; 10% to 15% are singletons. The sample consisted of a population of CD138-negative cells sorted from bone marrow. The receptors here all came from a donor older than 35 with multiple myeloma.

This clonotype was counted at least ten times. This chain links TRBV5-1 with TRBJ2-1; no clear D gene. There are 14 residues in the CDR3. V was cut by 4 bases and J by 2 bases, with 10 bases left in between. Germline loops: CDR1 SGHRS, CDR2 YFSETQ. CDR3 sequence (DNA): TGCGCCAGCAGCCGGGTGGCAACCTACAATGAGCAGTTCTTC. Translating it yields CASSRVATYNEQFF.

This clonotype was seen ten or more times. The chain has TRBV6-2 or TRBV6-3 and TRBJ2-2, with a weak D call TRBD2 (6 bases). This CDR3 has 15 residues. V lost 4 bases, J lost 8 bases, and 17 bases lay in between. In germline, CDR1 is MNHEY, CDR2 SVGEGT. CDR3 DNA: TGTGCCAGCAGTTCAGCGGCGGGATACGGGGGGGAGCTGTTTTTT. It is translated as CASSSAAGYGGELFF.

This clonotype came up many times. One junction end does not reproduce the germline sequence, and a read error may be involved. The chain has TRBV9 and TRBJ1-1; no clear D. CDR3 length: 13 residues. Per germline, CDR1 SGDLS and CDR2 YYNGEE. DNA of the CDR3: TGTGCCAGCAGCGCCTCGGGTCTCGCTGAAGCCTTCTTT. The encoded protein is CASSASGLAEAFF.

V and J are TRBV24-1 and TRBJ2-1; TRBD2 aligns across 7 bases. This CDR3 is 14 amino acids long. CDR1 and CDR2 (germline): KGHDR, SFDVKD. Losses at the gene ends were 9 bases for V and 3 bases for J; bases not matched to a gene: 7. As DNA, the CDR3 is TGTGCCACCTGTTCTGGACTAGGCTACAATGAGCAGTTCTTC. Its translation: CATCSGLGYNEQFF.

This clonotype was seen many times. The V gene is TRBV11-2, the J gene TRBJ1-1; no definite D call. The CDR3 is 14 amino acids. The germline V gene has CDR1 SGHAT and CDR2 FQNNGV. V was shortened by 5 bases and J by 8 bases, with 18 bases between the two germline ends. CDR3: CASSPPGLVEEAFF. CDR3 DNA: TGTGCCAGCAGCCCCCCCGGTCTGGTCGAGGAAGCTTTCTTT.

A few counts support this clonotype. This may arise from a read error, as a much more abundant clone is one base away. The chain is built from TRBV28 and TRBJ2-1, with D possibly being TRBD2 (5 bases). CDR3 size: 14 residues. Per the germline V gene, CDR1 is MDHEN and CDR2 is SYDVKM. DNA of the CDR3: TGTGCCAGCAACGGCCCTAGCTCCTACGATGAGCAGTTCTTC. This encodes CASNGPSSYDEQFF.

This clonotype was seen repeatedly, ten times or more. V gene TRBV10-2 combines with J gene TRBJ2-1; D is unclear. V was clipped by 5 bases and J by 8 bases, with 16 bases between them. CDR3 length equals 14 residues. Looked up from germline, CDR1 is WSHSY and CDR2 is SAAADI. CDR3 DNA sequence: TGCGCCAGCAGTCAAACTTTAAGAAGCGATGAGCAGTTCTTC. Encoded protein: CASSQTLRSDEQFF.

V usage is TRBV3-2 and J usage is TRBJ2-2; the table calls TRBD1, which could not be checked here. TRBV3-2 is labeled a pseudogene. The CDR3 consists of 16 residues. Written as DNA, the CDR3 is TGTGCCAGCAGCCAACCCCGGGACAGAGGGGTCGGGGAGCTGTTTTTT. Residues: CASSQPRDRGVGELFF.

In its sample, this clonotype was seen many times. The gene calls are TRBV4-1 and TRBJ2-7, with D perhaps TRBD2 (6 bases). The CDR3 sequence is 15 residues long. The germline CDR1 and CDR2 sequences are MGHRA and YSYEKL. The V end was cut by 4 bases, the J end by 0 bases, with 13 bases between. CDR3 coding DNA: TGCGCCAGCAGCCCCGGGACTTCCCGCTCCTACGAGCAGTACTTC. It translates to CASSPGTSRSYEQYF.

This clonotype occurred a few times. The chain uses TRBV6-6 and TRBJ1-5, with 8 bases identical to TRBD1. CDR1 MNHNY and CDR2 SVGAGI come from the germline V gene (reference sequence). The ends lost 8 bases at V and 0 bases at J; junction bases unmatched: 9. The CDR3 has 16 residues. The CDR3 bases are TGTGCCAGCGGGGATCAGGGGGCCGCTAGCAATCAGCCCCAGCATTTT. It translates to CASGDQGAASNQPQHF.

This clonotype was found many times. The chain couples TRBV18 to TRBJ1-1; D unclear. The CDR3 runs 15 residues. Germline-derived CDR1 and CDR2 are KGHSH and LQKENI. Trimming left V 0 bases short and J 2 bases short, with 10 bases between. The CDR3 coding sequence is TGTGCCAGCTCACCACCGAGGGATAGAAACACTGAAGCTTTCTTT. It specifies CASSPPRDRNTEAFF.

The table lists this clonotype with a few counts. V usage is TRBV28 and J usage is TRBJ2-1; D gene unclear. The CDR3 sequence is 12 residues long. Germline loops: CDR1 MDHEN, CDR2 SYDVKM. The ends were cut back, 5 bases at V and 4 bases at J, with 6 bases in the middle. CDR3 sequence reads: CASSNTYNEQFF. As DNA, the CDR3 is TGTGCCAGCAGTAACACTTACAATGAGCAGTTCTTC.

This clonotype was detected ten times or more. V usage is TRBV7-3 and J usage is TRBJ2-2, with TRBD1 matching over 7 bases. Trimming cost V 1 base and J 4 bases; bases outside gene matches: 3. This CDR3 comprises 15 residues. Germline values: CDR1 SGHTA, CDR2 FQGTGA. For the CDR3, the DNA is TGTGCCAGCAGCTTAAGACAGGGCGGCACCGGGGAGCTGTTTTTT. Translation: CASSLRQGGTGELFF.

This clonotype was observed at least ten times. This chain uses TRBV7-2 with TRBJ2-1; D unresolved. The CDR3 runs to 14 residues. Germline V lookup: CDR1 SGHTA, CDR2 FQGNSA. The V gene lost 0 bases and the J gene lost 4 bases, with 7 bases spanning the gap. CDR3 nucleotides: TGTGCCAGCAGCTTAGCGCCACTATACAATGAGCAGTTCTTC. Translating gives CASSLAPLYNEQFF.

This clonotype was seen ten or more times. The V and J genes are TRBV9 and TRBJ2-1; 10 bases agree with TRBD2. CDR1 is SGDLS, CDR2 YYNGEE, per germline. V gave up 0 bases and J gave up 5 bases; unmatched junction bases: 8. The CDR3 spans 17 residues. Written as DNA, the CDR3 is TGTGCCAGCAGCGTAGCCCTAGCGGGGGTCGGGGACAATGAGCAGTTCTTC. As protein: CASSVALAGVGDNEQFF.

The chain links TRBV3-1 to TRBJ2-5; the D gene is possibly TRBD2 (6 bases). The V end lost 0 bases, the J end lost 5 bases, and 10 bases lay between the germline ends. The V gene's germline CDR1 is LGHDT and CDR2 YNNKEL (reference sequence). The CDR3 loop spans 14 amino acids. DNA of the CDR3: TGTGCCAGCAGCCAAGACGGGGCGGGGGAGACCCAGTACTTC. It encodes CASSQDGAGETQYF.

This clonotype has at least ten counts. The chain is built from TRBV29-1 and TRBJ2-1, with TRBD1 identical over 7 bases. Trimming took 6 bases from V and 6 from J; bases not matched to a gene: 14. This CDR3 spans 15 amino acids. Germline V gene sequence: CDR1 SQVTM, CDR2 ANQGSEA. The chain's CDR3 is CSVLPSTGYGNEQFF. CDR3 DNA: TGCAGCGTCCTTCCATCGACAGGGTACGGCAATGAGCAGTTCTTC.

This clonotype was seen ten or more times. The chain carries TRBV12-3 or TRBV12-4 and TRBJ2-3, with 16 nucleotides matching TRBD2. J was trimmed by 5 bases and V by 6 bases; bases with no gene match: 5. This CDR3 spans 16 amino acids. Here the CDR3 DNA reads TGTGCCAGCAGCCGGGGACTAGCGGGAGGGAAAGATACGCAGTATTTT. Translation gives CASSRGLAGGKDTQYF.